This T cell receptor beta chain was obtained from a study of T-cell reconstitution after alpha-beta-depleted transplantation in children. Turning to this clonotype: No antigen is known for it.

This CDR3 is built from 18 residues. With 6 bases clipped from V and 4 bases from J, the junction kept 20 bases outside the gene matches. Germline V gene sequence: CDR1 DFQATT, CDR2 SNEGSKA (reference sequence). General study findings and limits: Most T-cell counts and diversity one year after the transplant came from T cells that were newly produced. Some patients' high day-60 TCRbeta diversity was traced to surviving recipient T cells and thymic progenitors. At around two months after transplant, the alpha-beta T cells were reportedly derived from several hundred expanded clones that came from non-depleted graft cells.

A TCRbeta library incorporating unique molecular identifiers was prepared. TCRdb re-derived calls from the PCR reads in MiXCR, one entry per CDR3 protein. Counted here are nearly 350,000 distinct CDR3 sequences, around 15% occurring once; the ten biggest clones make up 35% to 50%. Sequencing was performed on PBMCs, mostly from graft donor cells, taken 360 days after TCRalphabeta/CD19-depleted stem cell transplant. This clonotype originated in a male patient between 2 and 15 years old who had a stem cell transplant for acute lymphoblastic leukemia, so the T cells may come from the graft donor. The chain is built from TRBV20-1 and TRBJ2-7; the match to TRBD2 covers 11 bases. The CDR3 nucleotides are TGCAGTGCCAGGGCCTTTAGCGGGAGGGCACCGCACCTTTACGAGCAGTACTTC. Its translation: CSARAFSGRAPHLYEQYF.